This is a list of T cell receptor beta chains from one sample in a study of T cell responses to AZD1222 COVID-19 vaccine. The table came from immunoSEQ multiplex PCR; TCRdb's copy has only in-frame clones and leaves some out. The sample contains 150,000 to 160,000 clones, more than 90% of which appear only once. The sample in question was peripheral blood, obtained 28 days after the second AZD1222 dose. The receptors here all came from an adult who received the AZD1222 COVID-19 vaccine. CDR3s include the opening cysteine and the closing phenylalanine or tryptophan. D genes are given only for firm matches.

J,V,D,DNA,CDR3
TRBJ2-7,TRBV7-8,TRBD2,TGTGCCAGCAGCACCAGGACTAGCTACGAGCAGTACTTC,CASSTRTSYEQYF
TRBJ2-2,TRBV12-3/TRBV12-4,-,TGTGCCAGCAGTTTAAAGTACGGGGAGCTGTTTTTT,CASSLKYGELFF
TRBJ1-5,TRBV6-5,-,TGTGCCAGCAGCTCGCGGGGGGGCGACCAGCCCCAGCATTTT,CASSSRGGDQPQHF
TRBJ1-6,TRBV7-2,-,TGTGCCAGCAGCTTAGCTGCGTTGGGTTCACCCCTCCACTTT,CASSLAALGSPLHF
TRBJ1-2,TRBV4-1,-,TGCGCCAGCAGCCAAGGTGATCGGGGGAACTATGGCTACACCTTC,CASSQGDRGNYGYTF
TRBJ1-2,TRBV9,-,TGTGCCAGCAGCGTAGAAATAGGGGGGCAATTTAACTATGGCTACACCTTC,CASSVEIGGQFNYGYTF
TRBJ2-7,TRBV18,-,TGTGCCAGCTCACCACCTCTTGTAGGGGTCGAGCAGTACTTC,CASSPPLVGVEQYF
TRBJ2-1,TRBV5-1,-,TGCGCCAGCAGCCAGGCCGGCTTCGAGCAGTTCTTC,CASSQAGFEQFF
TRBJ2-7,TRBV7-9,-,TGTGCCAGCAGCTTAAGAGGGCCCTACGAGCAGTACTTC,CASSLRGPYEQYF
TRBJ2-7,TRBV7-9,-,TGTGCCAGCATCTCCGACGCAATGGGATACGAGCAGTACTTC,CASISDAMGYEQYF
TRBJ2-1,TRBV9,-,TGTGCCAGCAGCGTATCAGGAATCAATGAGCAGTTCTTC,CASSVSGINEQFF
TRBJ2-7,TRBV13,-,TGTGCCAGCAGCGATAGGTATACGCAGTACTTC,CASSDRYTQYF
TRBJ2-2,TRBV3-1/TRBV3-2,TRBD1,TGTGCCAGCAGCCAACGGACAGGGGTCTACACCGGGGAGCTGTTTTTT,CASSQRTGVYTGELFF
TRBJ2-1,TRBV25-1,-,TGTGCCAGCAGTGAGGGAGACTTGCGCAATGAGCAGTTCTTC,CASSEGDLRNEQFF
TRBJ2-3,TRBV12-5,-,TGTGCTAGTGGTCCTGGGAGCTACACAGATACGCAGTATTTT,CASGPGSYTDTQYF